This entry is about one TCR beta chain. Antigen specificity is unknown. Other DNA sequences of this sample code for an identical CDR3. These data belong to a study of Ad26.COV2.S vaccination and SARS-CoV-2 variants. Study-wide findings and caveats: The study found higher spike-specific TCR breadth in vaccine than placebo recipients.

Treatment indicated: some 20 received Ad26.COV2.S at low or high dose, single or two shots; several received placebo; per-sample allocation not given. Vaccine and placebo recipients were sampled on day 63 after the first injection. A Boston donor was an adult aged 18-55 years. The CDR3 loop spans 14 amino acids. CDR1 is MNHEY and CDR2 is SVGAGI in the germline V gene. The J segment lost 0 bases and the V segment lost 6 bases, leaving 1 base of the junction unmatched. The data were produced by immunoSEQ multiplex PCR, yet TCRdb's version contains in-frame clones alone and is incomplete. The sample shows about half a million clones, 80% to 90% of them seen only once.

This TCR was sampled from a person between 18 and 65 years old who received the Ad26.COV2.S COVID-19 vaccine or a placebo. The chain joins TRBV6-5 to TRBJ2-7; 11 bases map to TRBD2. This material consisted of peripheral blood, taken in a trial of Ad26.COV2.S vaccine versus placebo. CDR3 sequence reads: CASRGTSGSYEQYF. The CDR3 DNA reads TGTGCCAGCAGAGGGACTAGCGGCTCCTACGAGCAGTACTTC.